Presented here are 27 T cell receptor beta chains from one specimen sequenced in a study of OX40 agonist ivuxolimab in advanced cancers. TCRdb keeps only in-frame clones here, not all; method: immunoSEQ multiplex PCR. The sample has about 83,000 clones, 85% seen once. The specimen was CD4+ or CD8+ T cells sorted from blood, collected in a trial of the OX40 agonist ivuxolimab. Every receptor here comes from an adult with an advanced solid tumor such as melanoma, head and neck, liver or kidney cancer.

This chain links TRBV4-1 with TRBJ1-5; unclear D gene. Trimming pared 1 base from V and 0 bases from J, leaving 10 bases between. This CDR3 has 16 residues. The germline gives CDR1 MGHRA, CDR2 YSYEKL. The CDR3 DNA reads TGCGCCAGCAGCCAAGGGGTAGATTATAGCAATCAGCCCCAGCATTTT. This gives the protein CASSQGVDYSNQPQHF.

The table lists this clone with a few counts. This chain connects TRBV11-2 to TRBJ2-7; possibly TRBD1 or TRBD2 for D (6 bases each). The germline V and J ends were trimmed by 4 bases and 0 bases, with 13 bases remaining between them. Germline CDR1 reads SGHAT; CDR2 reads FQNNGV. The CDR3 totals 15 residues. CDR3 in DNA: TGTGCCAGCAGCTACAAGGGGGGCAGCTCCTACGAGCAGTACTTC. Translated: CASSYKGGSSYEQYF.

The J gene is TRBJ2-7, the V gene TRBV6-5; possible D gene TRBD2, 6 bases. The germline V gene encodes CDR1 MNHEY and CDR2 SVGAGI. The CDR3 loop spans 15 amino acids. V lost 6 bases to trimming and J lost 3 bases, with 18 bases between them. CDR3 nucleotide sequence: TGTGCCAGCAGCCCAGCACAGCGGGCCTACTACGAGCAGTACTTC. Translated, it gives CASSPAQRAYYEQYF.

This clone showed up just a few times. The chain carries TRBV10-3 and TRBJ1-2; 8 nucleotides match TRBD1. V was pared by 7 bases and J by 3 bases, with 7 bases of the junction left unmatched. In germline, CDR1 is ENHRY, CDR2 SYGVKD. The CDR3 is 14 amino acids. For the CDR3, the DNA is TGTGCCATCACCCGGACAGGGTTGGACTATGGCTACACCTTC. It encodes CAITRTGLDYGYTF.

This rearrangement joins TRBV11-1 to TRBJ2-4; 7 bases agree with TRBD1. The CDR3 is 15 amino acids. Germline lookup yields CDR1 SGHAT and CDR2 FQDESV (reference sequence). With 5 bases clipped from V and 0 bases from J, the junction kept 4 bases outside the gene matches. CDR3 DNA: TGTGCCAGCAGCGGGACAGCCCTAGCCAAAAACATTCAGTACTTC. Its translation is CASSGTALAKNIQYF.

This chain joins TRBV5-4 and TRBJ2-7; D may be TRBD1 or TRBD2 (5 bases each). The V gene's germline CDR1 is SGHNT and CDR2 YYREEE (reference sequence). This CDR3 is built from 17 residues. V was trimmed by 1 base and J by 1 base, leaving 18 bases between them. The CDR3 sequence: CASSLREQGPLSYEQYF. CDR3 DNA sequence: TGTGCCAGCAGCTTGAGGGAGCAGGGACCACTTTCCTACGAGCAGTACTTC.

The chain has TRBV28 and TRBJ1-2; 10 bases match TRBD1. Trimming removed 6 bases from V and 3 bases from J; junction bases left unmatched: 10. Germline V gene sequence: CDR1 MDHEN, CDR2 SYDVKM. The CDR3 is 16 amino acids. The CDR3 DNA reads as TGTGCCAGCAGATCACCCGGGACAGGGGATCACTATGGCTACACCTTC. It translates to CASRSPGTGDHYGYTF.

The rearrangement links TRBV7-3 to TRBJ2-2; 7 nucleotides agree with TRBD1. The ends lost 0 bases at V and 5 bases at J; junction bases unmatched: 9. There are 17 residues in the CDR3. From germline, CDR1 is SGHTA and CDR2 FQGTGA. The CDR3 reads CASSLTEQARGTGELFF. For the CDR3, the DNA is TGTGCCAGCAGCTTAACGGAACAGGCCAGGGGGACCGGGGAGCTGTTTTTT.

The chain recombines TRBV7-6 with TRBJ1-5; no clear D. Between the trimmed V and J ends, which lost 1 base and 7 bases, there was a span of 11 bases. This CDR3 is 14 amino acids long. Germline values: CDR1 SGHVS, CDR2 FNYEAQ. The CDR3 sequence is CASSLGQAGQPQHF. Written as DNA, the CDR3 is TGTGCCAGCAGCTTAGGGCAGGCCGGGCAGCCCCAGCATTTT.

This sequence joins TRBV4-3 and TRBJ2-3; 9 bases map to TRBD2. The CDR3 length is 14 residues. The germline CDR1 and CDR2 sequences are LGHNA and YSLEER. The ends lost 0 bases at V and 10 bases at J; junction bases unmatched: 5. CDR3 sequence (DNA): TGCGCCAGCAGCCAAGACGGCGGGGGGGGTGCGCAGTATTTT. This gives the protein CASSQDGGGGAQYF.

CDR3 bases: TGTGCGACAGGGGGGAACTATGGCTACACCTTC. This encodes CATGGNYGYTF. V and J are TRBV11-1 and TRBJ1-2, with TRBD1 identical over 9 bases. Germline values: CDR1 SGHAT, CDR2 FQDESV (reference sequence). This CDR3 contains 11 residues. The whole variable domain, filled in from reference TRBV11-1 and TRBJ1-2, reads EAEVAQSPRYKITEKSQAVAFWCDPISGHATLYWYRQILGQGPELLVQFQDESVVDDSQLPKDRFSAERLKGVDSTLKIQPAELGDSAMYLCATGGNYGYTFGSGTRLTVV.

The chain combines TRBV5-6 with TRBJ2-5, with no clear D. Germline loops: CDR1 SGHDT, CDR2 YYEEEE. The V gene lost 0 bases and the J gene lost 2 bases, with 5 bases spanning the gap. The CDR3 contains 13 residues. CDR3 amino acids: CASSLVDQETQYF. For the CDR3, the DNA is TGTGCCAGCAGCTTGGTTGATCAAGAGACCCAGTACTTC.

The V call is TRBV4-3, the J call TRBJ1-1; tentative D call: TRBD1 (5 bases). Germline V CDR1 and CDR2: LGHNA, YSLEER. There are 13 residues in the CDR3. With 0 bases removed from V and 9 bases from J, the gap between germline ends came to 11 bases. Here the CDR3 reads CASSQEGTPKAFF. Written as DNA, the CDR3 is TGCGCCAGCAGCCAAGAGGGGACCCCGAAAGCTTTCTTT.

The CDR3 nucleotides are TGCGCCAGCAGCCAAGTAGGGGGACGGGGGGGCTATGGCTACACCTTC. Amino acid sequence: CASSQVGGRGGYGYTF. V is TRBV4-1 and J is TRBJ1-2; TRBD1 is a possible D gene (6 bases). Germline loops: CDR1 MGHRA, CDR2 YSYEKL. The CDR3 spans 16 residues. V dropped 1 base and J dropped 4 bases, with 16 bases sitting between them.

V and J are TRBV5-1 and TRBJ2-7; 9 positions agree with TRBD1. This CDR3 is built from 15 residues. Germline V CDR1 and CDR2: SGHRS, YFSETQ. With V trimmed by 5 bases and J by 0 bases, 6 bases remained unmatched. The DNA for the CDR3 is TGCGCCAGCAGGGGGGGGACAGGGACCTCCTACGAGCAGTACTTC. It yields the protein CASRGGTGTSYEQYF.

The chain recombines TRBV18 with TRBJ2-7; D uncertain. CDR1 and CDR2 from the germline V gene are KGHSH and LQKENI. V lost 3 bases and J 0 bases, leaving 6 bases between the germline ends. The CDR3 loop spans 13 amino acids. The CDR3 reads CASSPGSSYEQYF. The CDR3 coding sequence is TGTGCCAGCTCACCGGGTAGCTCCTACGAGCAGTACTTC. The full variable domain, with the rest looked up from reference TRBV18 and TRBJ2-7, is NAGVMQNPRHLVRRRGQEARLRCSPMKGHSHVYWYRQLPEEGLKFMVYLQKENIIDESGMPKERFSAEFPKEGPSILRIQQVVRGDSAAYFCASSPGSSYEQYFGPGTRLTVT.

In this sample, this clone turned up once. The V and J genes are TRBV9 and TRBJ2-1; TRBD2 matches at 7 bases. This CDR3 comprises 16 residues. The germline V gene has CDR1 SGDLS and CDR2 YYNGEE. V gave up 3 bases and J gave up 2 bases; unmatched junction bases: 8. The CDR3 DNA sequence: TGTGCCAGCAGCGCCCCATTTGGGGGGGCCTACAATGAGCAGTTCTTC. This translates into CASSAPFGGAYNEQFF.

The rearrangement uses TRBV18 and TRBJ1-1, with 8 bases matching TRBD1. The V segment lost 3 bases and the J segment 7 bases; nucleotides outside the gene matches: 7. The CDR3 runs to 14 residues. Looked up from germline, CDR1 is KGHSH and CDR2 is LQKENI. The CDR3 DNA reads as TGTGCCAGCTCACCGCGGACAGGGAGGAGTGAAGCTTTCTTT. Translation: CASSPRTGRSEAFF.

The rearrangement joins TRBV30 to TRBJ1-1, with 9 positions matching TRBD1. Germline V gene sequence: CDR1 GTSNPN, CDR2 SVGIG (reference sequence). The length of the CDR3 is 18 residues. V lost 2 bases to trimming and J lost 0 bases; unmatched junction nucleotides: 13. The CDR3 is CAWSFRGQGSFMNTEAFF. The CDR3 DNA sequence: TGTGCCTGGAGTTTTAGGGGACAGGGAAGTTTTATGAACACTGAAGCTTTCTTT.

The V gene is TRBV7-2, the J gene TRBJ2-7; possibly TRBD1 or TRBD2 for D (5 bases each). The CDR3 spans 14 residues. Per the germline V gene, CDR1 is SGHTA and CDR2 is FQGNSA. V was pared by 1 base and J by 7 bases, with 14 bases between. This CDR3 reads CASSLDGAGREQYF. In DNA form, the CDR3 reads TGTGCCAGCAGCTTAGATGGGGCAGGGAGAGAGCAGTACTTC.

The CDR3 DNA sequence: TGTGCCAGTAGTATAGGCCCTAGCAATGTCAATGAGCAGTTCTTC. Its protein product is CASSIGPSNVNEQFF. The chain links TRBV19 to TRBJ2-1; D perhaps matches TRBD2 (5 bases). Trimming stripped 1 base from V and 6 bases from J, with 13 bases between. This CDR3 is 15 amino acids long. In germline, CDR1 is LNHDA, CDR2 SQIVND (reference sequence).

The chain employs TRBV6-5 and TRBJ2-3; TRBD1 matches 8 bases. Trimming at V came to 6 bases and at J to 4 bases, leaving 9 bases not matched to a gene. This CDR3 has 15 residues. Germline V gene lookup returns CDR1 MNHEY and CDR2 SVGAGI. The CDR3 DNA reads TGTGCCAGCAGAGCCGGGACAGGAGGGTCAGATACGCAGTATTTT. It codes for CASRAGTGGSDTQYF.

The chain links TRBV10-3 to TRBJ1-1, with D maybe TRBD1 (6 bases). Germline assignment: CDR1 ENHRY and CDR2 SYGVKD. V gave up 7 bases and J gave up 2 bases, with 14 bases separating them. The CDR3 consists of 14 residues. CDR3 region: CAITTTGRNTEAFF. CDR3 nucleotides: TGTGCCATCACCACGACAGGTCGAAACACTGAAGCTTTCTTT.

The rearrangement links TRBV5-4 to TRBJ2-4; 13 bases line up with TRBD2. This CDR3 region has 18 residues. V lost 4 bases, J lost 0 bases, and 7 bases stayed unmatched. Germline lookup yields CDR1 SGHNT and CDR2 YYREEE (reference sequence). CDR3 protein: CASSPGTSGALAKNIQYF. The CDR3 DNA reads TGTGCCAGCAGCCCCGGGACTAGCGGGGCTTTAGCCAAAAACATTCAGTACTTC.

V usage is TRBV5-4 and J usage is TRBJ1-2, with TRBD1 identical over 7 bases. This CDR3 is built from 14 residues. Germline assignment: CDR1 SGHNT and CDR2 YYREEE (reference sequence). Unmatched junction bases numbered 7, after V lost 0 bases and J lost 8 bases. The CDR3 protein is CASSLVEGAGGYTF. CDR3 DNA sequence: TGTGCCAGCAGCTTGGTGGAGGGGGCCGGGGGCTACACCTTC.

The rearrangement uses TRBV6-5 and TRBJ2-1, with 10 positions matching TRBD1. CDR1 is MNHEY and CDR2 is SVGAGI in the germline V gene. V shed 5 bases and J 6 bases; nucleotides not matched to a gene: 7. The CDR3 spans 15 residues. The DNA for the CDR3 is TGTGCCAGCAGTCGATCCGGGACAGGGGCCAATGAGCAGTTCTTC. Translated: CASSRSGTGANEQFF.

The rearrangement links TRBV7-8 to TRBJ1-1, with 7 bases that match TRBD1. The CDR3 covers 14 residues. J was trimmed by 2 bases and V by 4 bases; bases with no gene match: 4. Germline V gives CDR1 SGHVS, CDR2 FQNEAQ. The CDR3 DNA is TGTGCCAGCAGCTCTCAGGGGGTCAACACTGAAGCTTTCTTT. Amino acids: CASSSQGVNTEAFF.